This T cell receptor beta chain was captured in a study of CD8 T cells in ankylosing spondylitis. V shed 6 bases and J shed 2 bases, with 4 bases lying between them. This CDR3 has 11 amino acids. Germline-derived CDR1 and CDR2 are SGHRS and YFSETQ. Broader study findings: A TCR beta motif made of 7 to 9 highly homologous variants seemed typical of ankylosing spondylitis blood. Clones tied to disease were said to be significantly enriched in matched ankylosing spondylitis synovial fluid. Peripheral blood samples showed relatively rare disease-linked clones, and these clones were CD8+.

This clonotype was detected many times. What it binds is unknown. Generation of TCR beta libraries employed quantitative 5'-RACE incorporating molecular barcodes. TCRdb reprocessed the 5' RACE reads via MiXCR and lists one record per CDR3 protein. The table has 200,000 to 300,000 distinct CDR3 sequences, roughly a tenth seen once. The genes are TRBV5-1 and TRBJ2-3, with no clear D. Sequenced sample: blood, either unsorted or a sorted T cell fraction (not recorded which). This receptor was taken from a male donor with ankylosing spondylitis or in good health (not recorded which). The CDR3 loop reads CASTDTDTQYF. The CDR3, as DNA: TGCGCCAGCACCGACACAGATACGCAGTATTTT.